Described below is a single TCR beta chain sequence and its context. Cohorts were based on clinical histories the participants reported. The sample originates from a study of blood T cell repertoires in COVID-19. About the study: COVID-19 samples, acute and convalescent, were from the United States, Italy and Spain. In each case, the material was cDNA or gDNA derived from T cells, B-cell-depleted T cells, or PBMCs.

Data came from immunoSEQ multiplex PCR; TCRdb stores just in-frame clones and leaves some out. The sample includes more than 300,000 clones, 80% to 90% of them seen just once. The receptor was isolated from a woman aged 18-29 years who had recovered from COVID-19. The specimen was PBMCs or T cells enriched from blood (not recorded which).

Written as DNA, the CDR3 is TGTGCCAGCAGCGTAGGACTAGCGCAGGATACGCAGTATTTT. Residues: CASSVGLAQDTQYF. V usage is TRBV9 and J usage is TRBJ2-3; 8 bases agree with TRBD2. The CDR3 consists of 14 residues. Germline V CDR1 and CDR2: SGDLS, YYNGEE. With 0 bases clipped from V and 6 bases from J, the junction kept 3 bases outside the gene matches.